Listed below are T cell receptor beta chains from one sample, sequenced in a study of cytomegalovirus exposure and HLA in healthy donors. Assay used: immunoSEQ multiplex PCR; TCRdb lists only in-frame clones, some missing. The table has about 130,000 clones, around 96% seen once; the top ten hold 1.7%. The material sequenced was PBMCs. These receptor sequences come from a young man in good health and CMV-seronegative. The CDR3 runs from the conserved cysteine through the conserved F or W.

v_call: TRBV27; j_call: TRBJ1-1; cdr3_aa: CASSLLGHGVTEAFF
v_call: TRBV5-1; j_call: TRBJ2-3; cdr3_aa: CASTKAGLAGPDTQYF
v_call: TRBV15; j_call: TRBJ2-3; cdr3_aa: CATSTQAGGTDTQYF
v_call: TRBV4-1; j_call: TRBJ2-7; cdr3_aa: CASSQATGNEQYF
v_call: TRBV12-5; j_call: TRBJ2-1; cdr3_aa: CASGFGARDYNEQFF
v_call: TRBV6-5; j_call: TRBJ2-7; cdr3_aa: CASSYADRGGYEQYF
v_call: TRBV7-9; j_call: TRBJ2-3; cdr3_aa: CASTPRGSGSTDTQYF
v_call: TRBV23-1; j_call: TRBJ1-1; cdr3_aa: CASTPGPRGTEAFF
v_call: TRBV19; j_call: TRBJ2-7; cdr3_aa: CASSPTRLSYEQYF
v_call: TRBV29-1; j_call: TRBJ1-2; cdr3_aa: CSAMALYGYTF
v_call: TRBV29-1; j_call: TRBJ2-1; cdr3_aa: CSATTGSSQFF
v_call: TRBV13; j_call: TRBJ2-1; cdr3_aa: CASSSRDSSYNEQFF
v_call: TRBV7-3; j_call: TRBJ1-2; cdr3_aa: CASSRGTGINYGYTF
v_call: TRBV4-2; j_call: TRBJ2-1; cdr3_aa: CASSQGLLEQFF
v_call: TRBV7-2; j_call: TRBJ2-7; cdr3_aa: CASSPTGAAYEQYF
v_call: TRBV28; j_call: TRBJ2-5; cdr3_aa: CASSPEEAQYF